This T cell receptor beta chain was profiled in a study of shared clonotypes between healthy human individuals (dated by TCRdb to the early 2020s). In the study overall: The cohort included three men and a couple of women between 18 and 49 years of age. To estimate repertoire size and how much clonotypes are shared between individuals, the study performed deep sequencing of blood TCR repertoires from about five healthy adults. Leukapheresis yielded between about 0.85 and 10 billion PBMCs per donor. To increase sequencing depth and limit assay-specific biases, TCR repertoire library preparation and sequencing were carried out by different laboratories using diverse techniques. For each donor, CD4 naive and CD4 memory were each given three plates, CD8 naive was given two plates, and CD8 memory was given one plate. General study outcomes and caveats: Even with the large sequencing depth, rarefaction of the sorted-subset datasets indicated that sequencing was incomplete. The small number of donors limited the genetic and exposure-history diversity represented. Sharing across several donors was observed for around 4.8% of naive CD4, less than 4% of naive CD8, 2% to 2.5% of memory CD4, and roughly 0.4% of memory CD8 clonotypes. Clonotypes shared by all four sorted-subset donors showed higher generation probabilities than non-shared clonotypes. Pairwise subsampling indicated that sequencing depth was expected to affect the degree of clonotype sharing among donors. Naive subsets generally had larger estimated clonotype richness than memory subsets. Sampling was restricted to blood, and TCR repertoires in tissues likely differ from the TCR repertoires found in blood.

As concerns this clone: This receptor's antigen is unknown. There are no base qualities to consult, and no much larger clone falls within one base. The same CDR3 is also encoded by other DNA sequences in this sample.

The donors were healthy, HIV-negative adults with no recently reported acute infections or vaccinations. All donors were Caucasian adults living in Nashville, Tennessee, USA. CD4+ T cells were enriched by magnetic negative selection, after which naive cells were positively selected on CD45RA and the negative fraction was taken as the memory subset. Blood was collected by leukapheresis, and PBMCs were isolated by Ficoll-Histopaque density gradient centrifugation and then cryopreserved in liquid nitrogen vapor phase. Analytical flow cytometry was used to check the purity and quantity of every magnetically sorted T cell population. Genomic DNA was isolated from every sorted fraction and measured by UV absorbance on a Nanodrop 2000c. TCR CDR3 regions were amplified from genomic DNA by multiplex PCR using the deep immunoSEQ assay. Extracted genomic DNA from each cell subset was distributed evenly across all wells of several immunoSEQ 96-well plates, and each plate was treated as a replicate. For sorted subsets, around 200 ng genomic DNA, equal to 30,000 or so T cell genomes, was loaded into each replicate PCR. The purified libraries were quantified using a Qubit 3.0 fluorometer, sized with a Bioanalyzer 2100, and then quantified again using the KAPA Library Quantification kit. A separate single-read 150-cycle Illumina NextSeq 550 flow cell was used to sequence each immunoSEQ 96-well plate. In the original analysis: Because the immunoSEQ output included only junctional sequences and no quality scores, the filtering could not be the same as the filtering used for full-length reads. Sequences were annotated with PyIR, a Python wrapper for IgBLAST v1.9, and V/J genes and CDR3 were assigned using IMGT germline references. Reads were filtered out if the reads had weak V/J assignments (E-value above 1e-6), no CDR3, stop codons, out-of-frame junctions, or ambiguous translated residues. A V3J clonotype was defined by an identical inferred V gene, J gene, and CDR3 amino acid sequence. To compute the percentage overlap between repertoires, the number of shared unique clonotypes was divided by the size of the smaller repertoire. Repertoire richness was assessed with RTK rarefaction, the Chao1 estimator, and Recon v2.1 estimates of unobserved clonotypes. Generation probabilities for all TCRbeta clonotypes obtained by the gDNA method from a few donors were computed using OLGA. TCRdb took this table from immuneACCESS and kept in-frame rearrangements with V and J called. Such tables lack part of the clones; where checked against another copy, unresolved V genes explain under half of the gap, and the rest is unexplained. V, J and clone size are taken as reported in that table, and D and trimming were inferred from the DNA itself. This sample holds about 1,500,000 clones; about 96% were observed only once. The top ten clonotypes cover more than 0.9% of the sample.

Based on the germline V gene, the CDR1 and CDR2 sequences are SGHTA and FQGTGA. V is trimmed back by 3 bases and J by 5 bases, and the junction contains 2 bases that no gene match accounts for. The CDR3 spans 14 residues, from the cysteine through the phenylalanine. Only the CDR3 region is kept as DNA, spanning 42 bases read in frame from base 1. The sequence joins TRBV7-3 to TRBJ2-1, and 9 junction bases match TRBD2. Material for sequencing was naive CD4+ T cells sorted from blood. The sample's cell subset or site label is to be understood as: CD45RA+ positively selected. The TCR sequence derives from a man aged 25 to 45 in good health. At the DNA level, the sequence is TGTGCCAGCAGCTTTAGCGGGGGAAACAATGAGCAGTTCTTC. Its amino acids are CASSFSGGNNEQFF.